The entry that follows covers one T cell receptor (beta chain) sequence. This clonotype was counted only a few times. The clone's antigen remains unknown. There are no base qualities to consult, and no much larger clone falls within one base. This sample is drawn from a study of T cells after yellow fever vaccination (dated by TCRdb to between 2019 and 2020). Concerning the study at large: Libraries from fractions with low cell numbers were prepared with the SMART-Seq v4 Ultra Low Input RNA kit. To track T-cell clones before and after primary and booster YFV17D yellow fever vaccination, bulk TCR alpha and beta repertoires were sequenced longitudinally. Two healthy male donors, one aged 18 to 30 and one aged 30 to 40 years, made up the cohort. Bulk PBMC replicates and cell subsets were isolated from blood drawn at multiple timepoints before and after both primary and secondary immunization.

Taken with the paper, the label for treatment or condition translates to: live attenuated yellow fever vaccine strain. Two biological replicates of bulk PBMCs were collected at each blood-draw timepoint. A standard Ficoll-Paque protocol was used to isolate PBMCs from peripheral blood. TriZol was used to extract RNA from bulk PBMCs, from CD4 and CD8 fractions, and from dextramer-positive and dextramer-negative fractions. Sequencing took place on an Illumina NovaSeq 6000. TCR cDNA was synthesized by 5'RACE template switching, which introduced a universal primer site and unique molecular identifiers. Priming of cDNA synthesis was performed from both the TCR alpha and TCR beta constant segments. Library amplification used two PCR steps, and the second PCR step added sample barcodes and sequencing adapters. Sequencing of the libraries was done on either Illumina HiSeq 2500 (2x100 bp) or NovaSeq (2x150 bp). On the authors' methods: MIGEC was used to demultiplex reads and collapse the reads into UMI consensus sequences, and MiXCR was used for V(D)J alignment. Using edgeR on replicate PBMC samples, clonotypes were called vaccine-responding if FDR was below 0.01 and the log2 fold change was above 5 up to day 15. CD4 or CD8 identity was assigned to each bulk clonotype according to whether the clonotype was present at higher abundance in the sequenced CD4 repertoire or the sequenced CD8 repertoire. TCRdb reanalyzed the raw reads on its own, using fastp at Q25 for trimming and MiXCR for clone calling, and kept in-frame beta chains. Each entry is one CDR3 protein sequence, shown with its most common DNA and genes. TCRdb assigned the V and J calls; the authors' analysis was not used. Within this sample are over 250,000 distinct CDR3 sequences, with 4.1% of them counted one time only. 20% to 25% of the sample lies in the top ten.

Here is what the overall study found, with its caveats: Most clones expanded after primary vaccination were re-detected after the booster (96% of CD4 and approximately 88% of CD8), suggesting broad memory maintenance. Computational filtering was needed because FACS-sorted repertoires could contain abundant contaminating clonotypes from the bulk population. The study included only a couple of donors, which limits how far the findings can be generalized. A small fraction of clonotypes showed up in both the CD4 and CD8 compartments, probably as a result of convergent recombination. The secondary T-cell response was found to be weaker but faster than the primary response, with a peak reached on day 5 rather than on day 15.

The TCR comes from a man aged 18 to 30 who received the YFV17D yellow fever vaccine. Specimen: PBMCs, collected 5 days after the yellow fever booster vaccination.

This receptor has the CDR3 CASSLPGTVSSGANVLTF. The DNA reads as follows: TGTGCCAGCAGCTTACCCGGGACGGTTTCCTCTGGGGCCAACGTCCTGACTTTC. The sequence is built from TRBV7-9 and TRBJ2-6; the D match is possibly TRBD1 or TRBD2, with 5 bases aligned in each. CDR1 and CDR2, per the germline V gene (reference sequence), are SEHNR and FQNEAQ. Deletion took 2 bases off V and 0 bases off J, with a span of 14 bases between the germline ends. From the cysteine through the phenylalanine, the CDR3 covers 18 amino acids. Only the CDR3 DNA stays, 54 bases, in frame from base 1.